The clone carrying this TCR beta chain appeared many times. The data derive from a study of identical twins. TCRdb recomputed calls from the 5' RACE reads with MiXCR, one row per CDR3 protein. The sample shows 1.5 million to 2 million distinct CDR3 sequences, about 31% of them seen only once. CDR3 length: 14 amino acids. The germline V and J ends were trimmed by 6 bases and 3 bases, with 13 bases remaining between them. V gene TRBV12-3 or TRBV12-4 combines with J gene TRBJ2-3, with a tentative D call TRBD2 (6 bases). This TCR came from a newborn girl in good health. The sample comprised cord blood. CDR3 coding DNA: TGTGCCAGCAGCCGCGACGGGGGTACAGATACGCAGTATTTT. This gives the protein CASSRDGGTDTQYF.